Listed below are T cell receptor beta chains from one sample, sequenced in a study of blood T cells in healthy people across ages. One entry per CDR3 protein, called by TCRdb with MiXCR from the 5' RACE reads. The table lists under 2 million distinct CDR3 sequences, about 31% of them singletons, with approximately 11% in the top ten. The specimen was blood. These receptors were collected from a woman aged 30 to 39 in good health. CDR3s leave out the opening cysteine and the closing phenylalanine or tryptophan.

14 TRBV6-6 ASSCEPRTLSGEQY
12 TRBV20-1 SARDRAYRYEQY
12 TRBV12-3/TRBV12-4 ASSLAGSYQPQH
15 TRBV20-1 SARDILAGGLQETQY
9 TRBV20-1 TLMDGYEQY
16 TRBV4-2 ASSQVALREVGGNTIY
14 TRBV10-3 AISAGTGASTDTQY
11 TRBV20-1 SARTTGAYEQY
13 TRBV10-3 AVGPGTTGSDTQY
17 TRBV13 ASSSRTSGPLPSTDTQY
13 TRBV4-1 ASSLDRGAGNTIY
19 TRBV27 ASSSLSNPVLTSGTYNEQF
14 TRBV5-1 ASSLAWGQGVRGYT
13 TRBV15 ATSPQETGGAEQY
12 TRBV12-3/TRBV12-4 ASRLLADQETQY
12 TRBV7-9 ASSLDYGAGEQF
11 TRBV5-5 ASSPTLNTEAF
15 TRBV5-5 ASSLDWVGRAYNEQF
13 TRBV5-1 ASSPPASSTDTQY
13 TRBV3-1 ASTPFGTFQETQY
10 TRBV20-1 NARVIGGGYT
13 TRBV5-6 ASSRTLYKMDTQY
10 TRBV29-1 STNPTYNEQF
13 TRBV10-3 AISERQGRGTEAF
14 TRBV27 ASSLTSGGFINEQF
13 TRBV3-1 ASSQTRSGGDTQY
13 TRBV7-3 ASSPEGREGTEAF